This entry features one TCR beta chain sequence. Its antigen is undetermined. Sequencing used immunoSEQ multiplex PCR; TCRdb keeps in-frame clones, though not all of them. This sample has some 66,000 clones, with roughly 87% found just once. These data originate in a study of OX40 agonist ivuxolimab in advanced cancers. Overall study context: Patients got intravenous ivuxolimab at 0.01 to 10 mg/kg every 2 weeks. At just under 85% male, the cohort had a mean age of 60 years, ranging from roughly 23 to 80. Enrollees could have had prior anti-PD-1, anti-PD-L1 or anti-CTLA-4 therapy, which about 42% had received.

V was clipped by 5 bases and J by 6 bases; unmatched bases: 11. Looked up from germline, CDR1 is SGHRS and CDR2 is YFSETQ. The length of the CDR3 is 16 residues. Study-level findings and limits: CD4+ and CD8+ T cells in blood underwent clonal expansion by week 6 at 0.1 to 3.0 mg/kg.

This TCR derives from an adult with an advanced solid tumor such as melanoma, head and neck, liver or kidney cancer. V usage is TRBV5-1 and J usage is TRBJ2-2; 9 bases are shared with TRBD1. The source material was CD4+ or CD8+ T cells sorted from blood, sampled in a trial of the OX40 agonist ivuxolimab. CDR3 region: CASSWTGVSDAGELFF. The CDR3 DNA sequence: TGCGCCAGCAGTTGGACAGGGGTGTCGGACGCCGGGGAGCTGTTTTTT.